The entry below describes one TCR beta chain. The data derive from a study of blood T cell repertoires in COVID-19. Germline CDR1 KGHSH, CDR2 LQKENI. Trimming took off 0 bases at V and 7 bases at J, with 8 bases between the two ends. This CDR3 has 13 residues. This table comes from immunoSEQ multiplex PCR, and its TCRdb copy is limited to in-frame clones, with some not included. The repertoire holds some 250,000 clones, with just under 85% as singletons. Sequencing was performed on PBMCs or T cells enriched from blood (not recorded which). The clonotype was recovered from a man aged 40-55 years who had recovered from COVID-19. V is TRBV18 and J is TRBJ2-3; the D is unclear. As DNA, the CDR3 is TGTGCCAGCTCACCACCCGGTTTGTATACGCAGTATTTT. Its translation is CASSPPGLYTQYF.